The rows below give T cell receptor beta chains drawn from one sample of a study of early T cells in non-severe SARS-CoV-2 infection. From the 5' RACE reads, TCRdb called clonotypes with MiXCR, one entry per CDR3 protein. The repertoire consists of around 77,000 distinct CDR3 sequences, with 10% to 15% occurring once and the leading ten covering around a sixth. The sample was whole blood, taken at baseline. The receptors were gathered from an adult who was a healthcare worker with PCR-confirmed SARS-CoV-2 infection or an uninfected control (not recorded which). The donor label of this sample is uncertain. CDR3s include the opening cysteine and the closing phenylalanine or tryptophan. The order of the fields is D gene, clone size, V gene, J gene, CDR3 protein, CDR3 DNA. A D gene is named only where the DNA matches it firmly. The size field is filled for only some rows; it gives once, few, many or a size class.

-	-	TRBV7-6	TRBJ2-1	CASSLDRDYNEQFF	TGTGCCAGCAGCCTTGACCGGGACTACAATGAGCAGTTCTTC
TRBD1	many	TRBV4-1	TRBJ1-6	CASSQEIRGRWNSPLHF	TGCGCCAGCAGCCAAGAAATCAGGGGGCGCTGGAATTCACCCCTCCACTTT
TRBD1	-	TRBV5-1	TRBJ1-1	CASSWRQGGTEAFF	TGCGCCAGCAGCTGGCGACAGGGCGGGACTGAAGCTTTCTTT
-	medium-sized	TRBV7-7	TRBJ2-2	CASSLDHSGGGELFF	TGTGCCAGCAGCCTCGACCATAGTGGAGGCGGGGAGCTGTTTTTT
-	many	TRBV3-1	TRBJ2-7	CASSQEGAGSYEQYF	TGTGCCAGCAGCCAAGAGGGGGCAGGTTCCTACGAGCAGTACTTC
TRBD1	-	TRBV12-3/TRBV12-4	TRBJ1-2	CASRKQGAIGYTF	TGTGCCAGCAGGAAACAGGGGGCGATTGGCTACACCTTC
TRBD2	-	TRBV30	TRBJ2-7	CAGQSGTSGEGYEQYF	TGTGCCGGACAATCCGGGACTAGCGGGGAAGGCTACGAGCAGTACTTC
-	-	TRBV7-9	TRBJ1-4	CASSPGETTNEKLFF	TGTGCCAGCAGCCCAGGGGAAACAACTAATGAAAAACTGTTTTTT
-	many	TRBV10-3	TRBJ2-2	CAISGGGDTGELFF	TGTGCCATCAGTGGAGGCGGGGACACCGGGGAGCTGTTTTTT
-	many	TRBV30	TRBJ1-1	CAWSVRSQCMGKNAEAFF	TGTGCCTGGAGTGTACGTTCCCAATGTATGGGGAAGAACGCTGAAGCTTTCTTT
-	few	TRBV27	TRBJ2-5	CASSFVQGGETQYF	TGTGCCAGCAGTTTCGTCCAGGGCGGAGAGACCCAGTACTTC
TRBD2	-	TRBV20-1	TRBJ2-3	CSASPASGIPFTDTQYF	TGCAGTGCTAGCCCCGCTAGCGGGATACCTTTCACAGATACGCAGTATTTT
-	few	TRBV12-3/TRBV12-4	TRBJ2-2	CASSGDQFTGELFF	TGTGCCAGCAGTGGGGACCAATTCACCGGGGAGCTGTTTTTT
-	few	TRBV28	TRBJ1-1	CASRTYGNTEAFF	TGTGCCAGCAGGACGTATGGGAACACTGAAGCTTTCTTT
-	-	TRBV9	TRBJ2-3	CASSVDSIRDTQYF	TGTGCCAGCAGCGTAGACTCTATAAGGGATACGCAGTATTTT
-	medium-sized	TRBV10-2	TRBJ1-1	CASSRTAMNTEAFF	TGCGCCAGCAGCCGGACGGCTATGAACACTGAAGCTTTCTTT
-	many	TRBV4-1	TRBJ2-4	CASSQGGLAKNIQYF	TGCGCCAGCAGCCAAGGCGGACTAGCCAAAAACATTCAGTACTTC
TRBD2	-	TRBV10-3	TRBJ2-7	CAIRAGTSGAEQYF	TGTGCCATCAGGGCCGGGACTAGCGGGGCCGAGCAGTACTTC
TRBD1	few	TRBV29-1	TRBJ2-7	CSVGPGQGYEQYF	TGCAGCGTTGGCCCAGGACAGGGGTACGAGCAGTACTTC
-	few	TRBV29-1	TRBJ2-7	CSAGQFYEQYF	TGCAGCGCCGGACAGTTCTACGAGCAGTACTTC
-	-	TRBV19	TRBJ1-2	CASRHGNSNYGYTF	TGTGCCAGTAGACACGGAAACTCTAACTATGGCTACACCTTC
TRBD2	many	TRBV12-3/TRBV12-4	TRBJ2-7	CASSPGLVRGYEQYF	TGTGCCAGCAGTCCAGGACTAGTGCGTGGTTACGAGCAGTACTTC
TRBD1	many	TRBV29-1	TRBJ1-2	CSGQGFYGYTF	TGCTCGGGACAGGGGTTCTATGGCTACACCTTC
-	-	TRBV6-1	TRBJ2-7	CASSERRTYEQYF	TGTGCCAGCAGTGAACGGCGGACCTACGAGCAGTACTTC
TRBD1	few	TRBV18	TRBJ1-2	CASSPRTGGLIGYTF	TGTGCCAGCTCACCTCGTACAGGGGGCTTAATTGGCTACACCTTC